These 26 T cell receptor beta chains were sequenced from one sample in a study of blood T cell repertoires in COVID-19. TCRdb's copy holds only in-frame clones and misses some; the assay was immunoSEQ multiplex PCR. The table records 210,000 or so clones, roughly 80% of them present only once. Material for sequencing was peripheral blood. Receptors originate from a woman older than 75 with acute or convalescent COVID-19.

V usage is TRBV27 and J usage is TRBJ2-7; TRBD1 aligns across 7 bases. CDR1 and CDR2 (germline): MNHEY, SMNVEV (reference sequence). The CDR3 has 15 amino acids. The V segment lost 5 bases and the J segment 0 bases; nucleotides outside the gene matches: 7. The CDR3 reads CASSRDSQPSYEQYF. DNA of the CDR3: TGTGCCAGCAGTAGGGACAGCCAACCCTCCTACGAGCAGTACTTC.

This chain joins TRBV3-1 (or the pseudogene TRBV3-2) and TRBJ1-1; 7 bases fit TRBD1. Unmatched junction bases numbered 11, after V lost 3 bases and J lost 4 bases. The germline CDR1 and CDR2 sequences are LGHDT and YNNKEL (reference sequence). The CDR3 totals 16 residues. CDR3 sequence reads: CASSQLPTGAGTEAFF. CDR3 bases: TGTGCCAGCAGCCAGCTCCCCACAGGGGCCGGCACTGAAGCTTTCTTT.

This clone was recorded many times. V and J are TRBV7-9 and TRBJ2-1, with 9 bases identical to TRBD2. V shed 5 bases, J shed 7 bases, and the junction held 12 bases outside the gene matches. The CDR3 spans 16 residues. Per germline, CDR1 SEHNR and CDR2 FQNEAQ (reference sequence). The CDR3 region is CASSPPLREGQNEQFF. For the CDR3, the DNA is TGTGCCAGCAGCCCTCCCTTGCGGGAGGGCCAAAATGAGCAGTTCTTC.

DNA for the CDR3: TGTGCCAGCAGTGAATCTGGTACAGTCAATCAGCCCCAGCATTTT. It translates to CASSESGTVNQPQHF. V and J are TRBV25-1 and TRBJ1-5; D remains ambiguous. The CDR3 consists of 15 residues. Trimming left V 1 base short and J 3 bases short, with 10 bases between. Germline lookup yields CDR1 MGHDK and CDR2 SYGVNS.

Comment on this clone: Within the sample, other DNA sequences also encode this same CDR3. The chain couples TRBV3-1 (or the pseudogene TRBV3-2) to TRBJ1-1, with D perhaps TRBD1 (5 bases). CDR1 is LGHDT, CDR2 YNNKEL, per germline (reference sequence). V shed 4 bases and J shed 2 bases, with 8 bases lying between them. The CDR3 length is 13 residues. The CDR3 sequence is CASSPTGNTEAFF. Here the CDR3 DNA reads TGTGCCAGCAGCCCTACAGGTAACACTGAAGCTTTCTTT.

This chain links TRBV7-2 with TRBJ2-5; 7 positions match TRBD2. CDR1 is SGHTA, CDR2 FQGNSA, per germline. Trimming at V came to 8 bases and at J to 2 bases, leaving 11 bases not matched to a gene. This CDR3 has 15 amino acids. Written as DNA, the CDR3 is TGTGCCAGCGAGGGGACTGGACTAGAACAAGAGACCCAGTACTTC. Translating it yields CASEGTGLEQETQYF.

The chain employs TRBV24-1 and TRBJ2-3; the match to TRBD1 covers 9 bases. The CDR3 sequence is 14 residues long. Germline CDR1 is KGHDR and CDR2 is SFDVKD. Germline trimming cut 5 bases from V and 4 bases from J; bases unmatched to any gene: 3. CDR3 sequence: CATSGDRVPDTQYF. DNA for the CDR3: TGTGCCACCAGTGGGGACAGGGTCCCAGATACGCAGTATTTT.

This chain links TRBV7-2 with TRBJ2-7; TRBD1 is a possible D gene (6 bases). The CDR3 is 14 residues long. The V gene's germline CDR1 is SGHTA and CDR2 FQGNSA. The germline V and J ends were trimmed by 4 bases and 9 bases, with 19 bases remaining between them. The CDR3 sequence: CASSSTPGSDRQYF. In DNA form, the CDR3 reads TGTGCCAGCAGCTCCACCCCCGGATCGGACAGGCAGTACTTC.

This clone appeared a few times. The chain combines TRBV11-3 with TRBJ2-2; TRBD1 aligns across 7 bases. This CDR3 spans 15 amino acids. Trimming cost V 5 bases and J 6 bases; bases outside gene matches: 9. Germline V gene sequence: CDR1 SGHNT, CDR2 YENEEA. The DNA for the CDR3 is TGTGCCAGCAGCCCGGAGACAGGGATACCCGGGGAGCTGTTTTTT. It translates to CASSPETGIPGELFF.

The chain joins TRBV11-3 to TRBJ1-3; TRBD1 matches at 9 bases. The V gene end was trimmed by 5 bases and the J gene end by 2 bases; junction bases not matched to a gene: 4. The CDR3 length is 15 residues. Germline V gene data show CDR1 as SGHNT and CDR2 as YENEEA. In DNA, the CDR3 is TGTGCCAGCAGCCCGGGGACAGGGACTGGAAACACCATATATTTT. Amino acid sequence: CASSPGTGTGNTIYF.

This clone was seen more than once but under ten times. The rearrangement uses TRBV9 and TRBJ1-3; D gene uncertain. V was shortened by 0 bases and J by 0 bases, with 10 bases between the two germline ends. The germline V gene encodes CDR1 SGDLS and CDR2 YYNGEE. The CDR3 is 16 residues long. CDR3 in amino acids: CASSVVARGSGNTIYF. CDR3 DNA sequence: TGTGCCAGCAGCGTAGTGGCACGGGGCTCTGGAAACACCATATATTTT.

The chain joins TRBV30 to TRBJ2-2; D gene ambiguous. The germline V and J ends were trimmed by 8 bases and 1 base, with 11 bases remaining between them. The CDR3 has 13 residues. CDR1 GTSNPN and CDR2 SVGIG come from the germline V gene (reference sequence). CDR3 protein: CAGKQRNTGELFF. In DNA, the CDR3 is TGTGCCGGGAAACAGAGGAACACCGGGGAGCTGTTTTTT.

The chain joins TRBV7-2 to TRBJ1-2, with D hard to call. V lost 5 bases and J lost 8, with 15 bases in between. The CDR3 contains 13 residues. Looked up from germline, CDR1 is SGHTA and CDR2 is FQGNSA. The CDR3 spells CASSAYSQEGYTF. The CDR3 DNA sequence: TGTGCCAGCAGCGCGTACAGTCAGGAAGGCTACACCTTC.

J is TRBJ1-1 and V is TRBV9; 7 nucleotides match TRBD1. The CDR3 length is 14 residues. Germline V gene data show CDR1 as SGDLS and CDR2 as YYNGEE. With V trimmed by 3 bases and J by 1 base, 3 bases remained unmatched. The CDR3 DNA reads as TGTGCCAGCAGCGGGGGACAGACGAACACTGAAGCTTTCTTT. Translating gives CASSGGQTNTEAFF. Together with reference TRBV9 and TRBJ1-1, the CDR3 gives the full variable domain: DSGVTQTPKHLITATGQRVTLRCSPRSGDLSVYWYQQSLDQGLQFLIQYYNGEERAKGNILERFSAQQFPDLHSELNLSSLELGDSALYFCASSGGQTNTEAFFGQGTRLTVV.

This rearrangement joins TRBV7-9 to TRBJ1-2; D ambiguous. Between the trimmed V and J ends, which lost 2 bases and 4 bases, there was a span of 11 bases. CDR3 length equals 14 residues. CDR1 is SEHNR, CDR2 FQNEAQ, per germline (reference sequence). The CDR3 spells CASSLPLEGYGYTF. The CDR3 coding sequence is TGTGCCAGCAGCTTACCCCTGGAGGGCTATGGCTACACCTTC.

The rearrangement links TRBV5-1 to TRBJ1-2; 7 positions match TRBD1. V lost 5 bases and J lost 2; bases outside the gene matches: 0. This CDR3 contains 12 residues. Germline CDR1 SGHRS, CDR2 YFSETQ. CDR3 residues: CASRTGNYGYTF. The CDR3 nucleotides are TGCGCCAGCAGGACAGGGAACTATGGCTACACCTTC.

The CDR3 DNA reads as TGTGCCAGCAGTCCGCCTTCGGGGTTCACCTACGAGCAGTACTTC. This gives the protein CASSPPSGFTYEQYF. This chain links TRBV28 with TRBJ2-7; possibly TRBD2 for D (5 bases). Per the germline V gene, CDR1 is MDHEN and CDR2 is SYDVKM. CDR3 length: 15 amino acids. Trimming cost V 5 bases and J 2 bases, with 16 bases left between them. Supplemented by reference TRBV28 and TRBJ2-7, the full variable domain reads DVKVTQSSRYLVKRTGEKVFLECVQDMDHENMFWYRQDPGLGLRLIYFSYDVKMKEKGDIPEGYSVSREKKERFSLILESASTNQTSMYLCASSPPSGFTYEQYFGPGTRLTVT.

V usage is TRBV30 and J usage is TRBJ1-1; 10 bases agree with TRBD1. Germline trimming cut 5 bases from V and 4 bases from J; bases unmatched to any gene: 4. Germline V lookup: CDR1 GTSNPN, CDR2 SVGIG (reference sequence). The CDR3 has 13 residues. The DNA for the CDR3 is TGTGCCTGGGACAGGGGGCAGAGCACTGAAGCTTTCTTT. Translation gives CAWDRGQSTEAFF.

Worth noting for this clone: The sample contains more than one DNA sequence encoding this CDR3. This chain connects TRBV5-1 to TRBJ2-7; D unclear. Trimming left V 0 bases short and J 0 bases short, with 10 bases between. CDR1 and CDR2 (germline): SGHRS, YFSETQ. This CDR3 is built from 15 residues. The CDR3 nucleotides are TGCGCCAGCAGCTTGGGCCAGGTTCCCTCCTACGAGCAGTACTTC. Residues: CASSLGQVPSYEQYF.

V and J are TRBV19 and TRBJ1-1; possible D gene TRBD1, 6 bases. This CDR3 spans 14 amino acids. CDR1 and CDR2 from the germline V gene are LNHDA and SQIVND (reference sequence). V dropped 5 bases and J dropped 4 bases, with 14 bases sitting between them. The CDR3 sequence: CASSAQGVPTEAFF. DNA of the CDR3: TGTGCCAGTAGTGCACAGGGAGTTCCCACTGAAGCTTTCTTT.

The chain combines TRBV7-3 with TRBJ1-3; no definite D call. The germline gives CDR1 SGHTA, CDR2 FQGTGA. V lost 5 bases and J lost 0, with 8 bases in between. The CDR3 sequence is 14 residues long. The CDR3 coding sequence is TGTGCCAGCAGCCCGGTCCCCTCTGGAAACACCATATATTTT. The encoded protein is CASSPVPSGNTIYF. Complete variable domain (other parts from reference TRBV7-3 and TRBJ1-3): GAGVSQTPSNKVTEKGKYVELRCDPISGHTALYWYRQSLGQGPEFLIYFQGTGAADDSGLPNDRFFAVRPEGSVSTLKIQRTERGDSAVYLCASSPVPSGNTIYFGEGSWLTVV.

This rearrangement joins TRBV9 to TRBJ1-3; 8 positions match TRBD1. Unmatched junction bases numbered 16, after V lost 6 bases and J lost 2 bases. This CDR3 spans 18 amino acids. Germline CDR1 reads SGDLS; CDR2 reads YYNGEE. CDR3 protein: CASTPTGADFFPGNTIYF. For the CDR3, the DNA is TGTGCCAGCACCCCGACAGGGGCGGACTTTTTTCCTGGAAACACCATATATTTT.

The rearrangement uses TRBV19 and TRBJ1-1, with D hard to call. Trimming shortened V by 0 bases and J by 3 bases, and 11 bases separated the two germline ends. The germline CDR1 and CDR2 sequences are LNHDA and SQIVND (reference sequence). The CDR3 is made up of 15 amino acids. The CDR3 sequence: CASSIEDGRDTEAFF. The CDR3 bases are TGTGCCAGTAGTATAGAGGATGGGAGGGACACTGAAGCTTTCTTT. Full variable domain (rest looked up from reference TRBV19 and TRBJ1-1): DGGITQSPKYLFRKEGQNVTLSCEQNLNHDAMYWYRQDPGQGLRLIYYSQIVNDFQKGDIAEGYSVSREKKESFPLTVTSAQKNPTAFYLCASSIEDGRDTEAFFGQGTRLTVV.

The chain recombines TRBV7-2 with TRBJ1-1, with 9 bases identical to TRBD1. CDR3 length: 16 amino acids. The germline V gene encodes CDR1 SGHTA and CDR2 FQGNSA. J gave up 2 bases and V 5 bases, and 9 bases lay outside the gene matches. CDR3 sequence reads: CASSPRATGGNTEAFF. CDR3 coding DNA: TGTGCCAGCAGCCCAAGGGCGACAGGGGGTAACACTGAAGCTTTCTTT. Full variable domain (remainder filled in from reference TRBV7-2 and TRBJ1-1): GAGVSQSPSNKVTEKGKDVELRCDPISGHTALYWYRQSLGQGLEFLIYFQGNSAPDKSGLPSDRFSAERTGGSVSTLTIQRTQQEDSAVYLCASSPRATGGNTEAFFGQGTRLTVV.

This chain links TRBV4-2 with TRBJ1-1; D might be TRBD1 (5 bases). Germline V gene sequence: CDR1 LGHNA, CDR2 YNFKEQ. Trimming left V 0 bases short and J 7 bases short, with 12 bases between. The CDR3 runs to 14 residues. Here the CDR3 reads CASSQDQGVGEAFF. The CDR3 region has the DNA TGTGCCAGCAGCCAAGATCAGGGTGTCGGTGAAGCTTTCTTT.

The chain couples TRBV9 to TRBJ1-2; no clear D gene. Germline V gives CDR1 SGDLS, CDR2 YYNGEE. V was pared by 0 bases and J by 4 bases, with 7 bases between. CDR3 length: 13 residues. The CDR3: CASSVEESYGYTF. DNA for the CDR3: TGTGCCAGCAGCGTAGAGGAGAGCTATGGCTACACCTTC. The complete variable domain, with remaining parts taken from reference TRBV9 and TRBJ1-2, reads DSGVTQTPKHLITATGQRVTLRCSPRSGDLSVYWYQQSLDQGLQFLIQYYNGEERAKGNILERFSAQQFPDLHSELNLSSLELGDSALYFCASSVEESYGYTFGSGTRLTVV.